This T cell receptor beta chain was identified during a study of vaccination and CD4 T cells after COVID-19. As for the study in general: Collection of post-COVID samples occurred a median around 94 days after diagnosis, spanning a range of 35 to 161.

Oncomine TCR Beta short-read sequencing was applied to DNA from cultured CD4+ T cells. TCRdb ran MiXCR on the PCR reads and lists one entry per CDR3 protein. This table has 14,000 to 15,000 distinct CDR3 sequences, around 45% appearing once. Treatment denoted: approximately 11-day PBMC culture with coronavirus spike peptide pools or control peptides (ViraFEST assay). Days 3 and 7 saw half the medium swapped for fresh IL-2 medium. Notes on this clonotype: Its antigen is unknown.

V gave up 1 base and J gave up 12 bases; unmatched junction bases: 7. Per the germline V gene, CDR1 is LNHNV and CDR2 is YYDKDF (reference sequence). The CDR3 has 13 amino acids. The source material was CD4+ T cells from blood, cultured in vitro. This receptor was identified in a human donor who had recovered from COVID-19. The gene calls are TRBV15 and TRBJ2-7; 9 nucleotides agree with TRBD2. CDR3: CATSRVGTSRPYF. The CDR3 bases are TGTGCCACCAGCAGAGTAGGGACTAGCCGCCCGTACTTC.